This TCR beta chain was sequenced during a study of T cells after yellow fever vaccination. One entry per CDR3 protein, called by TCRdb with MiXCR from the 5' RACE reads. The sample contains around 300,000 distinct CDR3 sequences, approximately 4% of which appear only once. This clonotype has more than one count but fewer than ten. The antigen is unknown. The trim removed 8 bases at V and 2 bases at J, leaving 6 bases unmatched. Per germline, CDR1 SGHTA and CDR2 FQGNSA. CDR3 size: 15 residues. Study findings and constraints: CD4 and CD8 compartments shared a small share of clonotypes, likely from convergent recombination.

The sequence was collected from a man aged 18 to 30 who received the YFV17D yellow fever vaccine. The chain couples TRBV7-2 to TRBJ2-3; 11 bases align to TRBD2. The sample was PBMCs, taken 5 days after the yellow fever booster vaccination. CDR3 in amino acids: CASAIAGGFTDTQYF. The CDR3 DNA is TGTGCCAGCGCTATAGCGGGGGGGTTCACAGATACGCAGTATTTT.